The 31 T cell receptor beta chains below were found in one sample sequenced in a study of Ad26.COV2.S vaccination and SARS-CoV-2 variants listed by TCRdb under 2021. Read against the paper, the sample's time point label means: individuals recovered from natural SARS-CoV-2 infection. Library method: the immunoSEQ multiplex PCR assay. Held by TCRdb, this immuneACCESS table contains in-frame sequences only and omits some clones. Under half of the omission traces to an unresolved V gene where checked; the cause of the rest is unknown. This sample gives tens of thousands of clones in total; roughly 83% of them show up just once. The top ten clones comprise more than 45% of the sample. This sample comprised peripheral blood, obtained after recovery from COVID-19. The source is a human donor who had recovered from COVID-19.

V gene TRBV5-8 combines with J gene TRBJ2-5, with TRBD2 matching 8 bases. This CDR3 has 16 residues. Per the germline V gene, CDR1 is SGHTS and CDR2 is YDEGEE. V trimming: 5 bases; J trimming: 2 bases; junction bases outside the gene matches: 11. CDR3 coding DNA: TGTGCCAGCAGTTACGGGGGGGACATTGGACAAGAGACCCAGTACTTC. Translating gives CASSYGGDIGQETQYF. The full variable domain, in which reference TRBV5-8 and TRBJ2-5 provide the parts outside the CDR3, is EAGVTQSPTHLIKTRGQQATLRCSPISGHTSVYWYQQALGLGLQFLLWYDEGEERNRGNFPPRFSGRQFPNYSSELNVNALELEDSALYLCASSYGGDIGQETQYFGPGTRLLVL.

The V and J genes are TRBV7-2 and TRBJ2-2; 9 positions match TRBD2. V gave up 8 bases and J gave up 2 bases; unmatched junction bases: 3. Germline CDR1 SGHTA, CDR2 FQGNSA. This CDR3 has 14 amino acids. The CDR3, as DNA: TGTGCCAGCGGTAGCGGGAGAAACACCGGGGAGCTGTTTTTT. This encodes CASGSGRNTGELFF. Looking up the rest from reference TRBV7-2 and TRBJ2-2 gives the full variable domain: GAGVSQSPSNKVTEKGKDVELRCDPISGHTALYWYRQSLGQGLEFLIYFQGNSAPDKSGLPSDRFSAERTGGSVSTLTIQRTQQEDSAVYLCASGSGRNTGELFFGEGSRLTVL.

This rearrangement joins TRBV30 to TRBJ2-5; D is perhaps TRBD1 (6 bases). Germline V CDR1 and CDR2: GTSNPN, SVGIG (reference sequence). V was cut by 5 bases and J by 2 bases, with 12 bases left in between. The CDR3 has 13 residues. The DNA for the CDR3 is TGTGCCTGGGTTGGGGGCCGTCAAGAGACCCAGTACTTC. This sequence encodes CAWVGGRQETQYF. Complete variable domain (other parts from reference TRBV30 and TRBJ2-5): SQTIHQWPATLVQPVGSPLSLECTVEGTSNPNLYWYRQAAGRGLQLLFYSVGIGQISSEVPQNLSASRPQDRQFILSSKKLLLSDSGFYLCAWVGGRQETQYFGPGTRLLVL.

The chain couples TRBV27 to TRBJ2-4; 8 bases map to TRBD1. The V gene end was trimmed by 3 bases and the J gene end by 12 bases; junction bases not matched to a gene: 7. The germline V gene has CDR1 MNHEY and CDR2 SMNVEV (reference sequence). This CDR3 has 13 residues. As DNA, the CDR3 is TGTGCCAGCAGTTTGACAGGGGCGCGGGGTCAGTACTTC. It yields the protein CASSLTGARGQYF.

This clone was counted only a few times. The rearrangement joins TRBV7-2 to TRBJ1-4; 7 bases map to TRBD1. CDR3 size: 15 residues. The V segment lost 0 bases and the J segment 4 bases; nucleotides outside the gene matches: 2. Germline CDR1 and CDR2: SGHTA and FQGNSA. The CDR3 region is CASSLADRNNEKLFF. In DNA, the CDR3 is TGTGCCAGCAGCTTAGCGGACAGGAATAATGAAAAACTGTTTTTT.

J is TRBJ2-3 and V is TRBV12-3 or TRBV12-4; 7 bases fit TRBD2. V lost 6 bases and J lost 9; bases outside the gene matches: 3. This CDR3 is built from 11 residues. CDR3 in DNA: TGTGCCAGCAGATTCGGGGGGACGCAGTATTTT. The encoded protein is CASRFGGTQYF.

This chain links TRBV5-1 with TRBJ2-5; 9 nucleotides match TRBD1. CDR1 SGHRS and CDR2 YFSETQ come from the germline V gene. V was clipped by 9 bases and J by 1 base; unmatched bases: 4. This CDR3 region has 13 residues. The CDR3 DNA follows: TGCGCCACGGGACAGGGATCCCAAGAGACCCAGTACTTC. It is translated as CATGQGSQETQYF.

The chain carries TRBV7-9 and TRBJ1-1; no clear D gene. The V gene lost 5 bases and the J gene lost 0 bases, with 7 bases spanning the gap. The germline V gene has CDR1 SEHNR and CDR2 FQNEAQ (reference sequence). The CDR3 covers 13 residues. The CDR3, as DNA: TGTGCCAGCAGCCTGACTGTGAACACTGAAGCTTTCTTT. It specifies CASSLTVNTEAFF.

J is TRBJ1-4 and V is TRBV6-5, with TRBD1 identical over 7 bases. Germline assignment: CDR1 MNHEY and CDR2 SVGAGI. The length of the CDR3 is 14 residues. Unmatched junction bases numbered 10, after V lost 7 bases and J lost 8 bases. The CDR3 DNA sequence: TGTGCCAGCATCCCGACAGGGACTAGGGAAAAACTGTTTTTT. This gives the protein CASIPTGTREKLFF.

The rearrangement links TRBV6-5 to TRBJ1-5; possible D gene TRBD1, 6 bases. Looked up from germline, CDR1 is MNHEY and CDR2 is SVGAGI. V lost 4 bases to trimming and J lost 2 bases, with 12 bases between them. The CDR3 contains 15 residues. CDR3 amino acids: CASSFGGQGNQPQHF. The CDR3 DNA sequence: TGTGCCAGCAGTTTCGGGGGGCAGGGCAATCAGCCCCAGCATTTT.

The chain carries TRBV5-1 and TRBJ2-5; tentative D call: TRBD2 (5 bases). Between the trimmed V and J ends, which lost 4 bases and 2 bases, there was a span of 15 bases. There are 15 residues in the CDR3. Germline V gene data show CDR1 as SGHRS and CDR2 as YFSETQ. CDR3 protein: CASSLAPIIQETQYF. The CDR3 nucleotides read TGCGCCAGCAGCCTAGCCCCCATTATACAAGAGACCCAGTACTTC.

A remark on this clone: Other DNA sequences in this specimen translate into the identical CDR3. In nucleotides, the CDR3 is TGTGCCAGCAGCGGACAGGGGAACACTGAAGCTTTCTTT. Residues: CASSGQGNTEAFF. The rearrangement uses TRBV2 and TRBJ1-1, with 8 bases identical to TRBD1. CDR1 and CDR2 from the germline V gene are SNHLY and FYNNEI. The junction had 1 base not matched to a gene; V was cut back by 6 bases and J by 1 base. The CDR3 is 13 residues long.

The sample holds many counts of this clone. The V and J genes are TRBV6-2 or TRBV6-3 and TRBJ1-5, with 7 bases fitting TRBD1. Germline trimming cut 0 bases from V and 2 bases from J; bases unmatched to any gene: 13. In germline, CDR1 is MNHEY, CDR2 SVGEGT. The CDR3 length is 19 residues. The CDR3 nucleotides are TGTGCCAGCAGTTACTCCCGGCGGACAGGTCTAGGCGGCAATCAGCCCCAGCATTTT. Encoded protein: CASSYSRRTGLGGNQPQHF.

The chain has TRBV5-6 and TRBJ2-3; D gene uncertain. Germline values: CDR1 SGHDT, CDR2 YYEEEE. Trimming stripped 4 bases from V and 1 base from J, with 16 bases between. The CDR3 is 16 residues long. The CDR3: CASSRVEFQGTDTQYF. The CDR3 region has the DNA TGTGCCAGCAGCAGGGTGGAGTTTCAGGGCACAGATACGCAGTATTTT.

V and J are TRBV15 and TRBJ2-6, with D possibly being TRBD2 (7 bases). Looked up from germline, CDR1 is LNHNV and CDR2 is YYDKDF (reference sequence). V lost 0 bases and J lost 2, with 11 bases in between. The CDR3 consists of 17 residues. This CDR3 reads CATSRDGGAPGANVLTF. In DNA, the CDR3 is TGTGCCACCAGCAGAGATGGGGGGGCGCCTGGGGCCAACGTCCTGACTTTC.

V gene TRBV12-5 combines with J gene TRBJ2-3, with 8 nucleotides matching TRBD2. Unmatched junction bases numbered 10, after V lost 0 bases and J lost 2 bases. The germline CDR1 and CDR2 sequences are LGHNT and FRNRAP. The CDR3 is 18 amino acids. DNA for the CDR3: TGTGCTAGTGGTTTGGTACAAACTAGCGGACGTCTCACAGATACGCAGTATTTT. The encoded protein is CASGLVQTSGRLTDTQYF.

The chain has TRBV15 and TRBJ1-6; 9 nucleotides agree with TRBD1. The V gene end was trimmed by 5 bases and the J gene end by 7 bases; junction bases not matched to a gene: 9. The CDR3 runs 16 residues. Germline V CDR1 and CDR2: LNHNV, YYDKDF (reference sequence). CDR3 DNA sequence: TGTGCCACCAGCCCAAGGCGGGGACAGGGCAATTCACCCCTCCACTTT. It codes for CATSPRRGQGNSPLHF.

This chain joins TRBV5-6 and TRBJ1-2; D remains unclear. CDR3 length: 12 amino acids. Trimming shortened V by 4 bases and J by 8 bases, and 12 bases separated the two germline ends. CDR1 is SGHDT, CDR2 YYEEEE, per germline. The CDR3 nucleotides are TGTGCCAGCAGCCAGGATCCCCTAGGCTACACCTTC. Amino acid sequence: CASSQDPLGYTF.

The chain recombines TRBV10-1 with TRBJ2-3, with D possibly being TRBD2 (6 bases). The germline V gene encodes CDR1 WNHNN and CDR2 SYGVQD (reference sequence). This CDR3 is built from 14 residues. The germline V and J ends were trimmed by 3 bases and 3 bases, with 10 bases remaining between them. CDR3 bases: TGCGCCAGCAGTGAAGTGGGGGGTACAGATACGCAGTATTTT. Protein sequence: CASSEVGGTDTQYF.

V gene TRBV5-1 combines with J gene TRBJ2-6, with D tentatively TRBD2 (6 bases). V lost 0 bases and J 2 bases, leaving 15 bases between the germline ends. There are 18 residues in the CDR3. Germline loops: CDR1 SGHRS, CDR2 YFSETQ. CDR3 nucleotides: TGCGCCAGCAGCTTGGCGGGTCGGAGGGGAACTGGGGCCAACGTCCTGACTTTC. Its protein is CASSLAGRRGTGANVLTF.

The V and J genes are TRBV5-1 and TRBJ2-2; D is possibly TRBD2 (6 bases). The CDR3 spans 15 residues. Germline V gene data show CDR1 as SGHRS and CDR2 as YFSETQ. Trimming took 4 bases from V and 4 from J, leaving 14 bases between them. DNA for the CDR3: TGCGCCAGCAGCCAGACGCGGGGCAGCACCGGGGAGCTGTTTTTT. Translating it yields CASSQTRGSTGELFF.

This rearrangement joins TRBV10-1 to TRBJ1-1, with D unclear. Trimming shortened V by 6 bases and J by 1 base, and 9 bases separated the two germline ends. Germline V gives CDR1 WNHNN, CDR2 SYGVQD (reference sequence). The CDR3 runs to 13 residues. CDR3 in amino acids: CASSRTGNTEAFF. The CDR3 nucleotides read TGCGCCAGCAGCAGGACGGGGAACACTGAAGCTTTCTTT.

The sample holds one count of this clone. The rearrangement links TRBV12-3 or TRBV12-4 to TRBJ2-3; tentatively, D is TRBD2 (6 bases). The V gene lost 3 bases and the J gene lost 8 bases, with 12 bases spanning the gap. The length of the CDR3 is 13 residues. CDR3 protein: CASSLGAGRTQYF. The DNA for the CDR3 is TGTGCCAGCAGTTTGGGTGCGGGGCGTACGCAGTATTTT.

This chain connects TRBV7-8 to TRBJ1-3, with 7 bases fitting TRBD1. Germline V gene sequence: CDR1 SGHVS, CDR2 FQNEAQ. The V segment lost 4 bases and the J segment 0 bases; nucleotides outside the gene matches: 6. This CDR3 is built from 16 residues. CDR3 residues: CASSSSGDSSGNTIYF. CDR3 nucleotides: TGTGCCAGCAGCTCTTCAGGGGACAGCTCTGGAAACACCATATATTTT.

The chain employs TRBV19 and TRBJ2-1; maybe TRBD1 (5 bases). This CDR3 spans 14 amino acids. CDR1 is LNHDA, CDR2 SQIVND, per germline (reference sequence). V lost 2 bases and J lost 8, with 13 bases in between. This CDR3 is CASSIRQGRYEQFF. The CDR3, as DNA: TGTGCCAGTAGTATACGGCAGGGCCGCTATGAGCAGTTCTTC.

This sequence joins TRBV6-5 and TRBJ1-5; D perhaps matches TRBD1 (5 bases). Germline V gene lookup returns CDR1 MNHEY and CDR2 SVGAGI. This CDR3 spans 12 amino acids. The V gene lost 8 bases and the J gene lost 11 bases, with 16 bases spanning the gap. CDR3 in amino acids: CASPRGDRSQHF. CDR3 nucleotides: TGTGCCAGCCCAAGGGGAGATCGGTCCCAGCATTTT.

The rearrangement uses TRBV10-2 and TRBJ2-4; possibly TRBD2 for D (5 bases). The V end lost 7 bases, the J end lost 3 bases, and 22 bases lay between the germline ends. From germline, CDR1 is WSHSY and CDR2 SAAADI. CDR3 size: 17 residues. The CDR3 DNA reads as TGCGCCAGCACCCCGAGTCGGGCGGAGGTCTACAAAAACATTCAGTACTTC. It yields the protein CASTPSRAEVYKNIQYF.

This rearrangement joins TRBV6-5 to TRBJ1-1; D might be TRBD1 (5 bases). Trimming shortened V by 0 bases and J by 5 bases, and 13 bases separated the two germline ends. The CDR3 contains 15 residues. CDR1 MNHEY and CDR2 SVGAGI come from the germline V gene. DNA for the CDR3: TGTGCCAGCAGTTACTCGAGGGGACGAGGAACTGAAGCTTTCTTT. This gives the protein CASSYSRGRGTEAFF.

The V call is TRBV6-1, the J call TRBJ1-1; 8 bases line up with TRBD1. Germline assignment: CDR1 MNHNS and CDR2 SASEGT. V lost 3 bases, J lost 4 bases, and 7 bases stayed unmatched. This CDR3 has 15 amino acids. CDR3 nucleotides: TGTGCCAGCAGTGATCAGGACAGGGCCGGCACTGAAGCTTTCTTT. Its translation: CASSDQDRAGTEAFF.

CDR3 DNA: TGTGCCAGCAGCCCCCTCGGACAGGCCGACACTGAAGCTTTCTTT. Protein: CASSPLGQADTEAFF. The rearrangement joins TRBV3-1 (or the pseudogene TRBV3-2) to TRBJ1-1; 7 nucleotides line up with TRBD1. The length of the CDR3 is 15 residues. V gave up 4 bases and J gave up 3 bases; unmatched junction bases: 8. Germline values: CDR1 LGHDT, CDR2 YNNKEL (reference sequence).

The V gene is TRBV19, the J gene TRBJ1-5; TRBD1 agrees at 8 bases. The V gene's germline CDR1 is LNHDA and CDR2 SQIVND (reference sequence). Trimming took 8 bases from V and 0 from J; bases not matched to a gene: 12. The CDR3 consists of 17 residues. The CDR3 loop is CASSAQGAFYSNQPQHF. DNA of the CDR3: TGTGCCAGTTCCGCCCAGGGGGCCTTTTATAGCAATCAGCCCCAGCATTTT.